The rows below give T cell receptor beta chains drawn from one sample of a study of preoperative IRX-2 immunotherapy in early breast cancer. Method: immunoSEQ multiplex PCR; TCRdb's copy keeps in-frame clones and lacks some. The sample has 20,000 to 25,000 clones, approximately 90% seen once. The sequencing here drew on tumor tissue, taken after IRX-2 immunotherapy. These receptors originate from a human donor with breast cancer. Both conserved end residues are part of each CDR3. Each record gives: D gene, clone size, J gene, V gene, CDR3 protein, CDR3 DNA. A D gene is named only where the DNA matches it firmly. Expanded clones get a size class; other rows say once, few or many, or leave the size out.

D: TRBD2; size: NA; J: TRBJ2-3; V: TRBV19; CDR3: CASSTGTSGGNTQYF; DNA: TGTGCCAGTAGTACCGGGACTAGCGGGGGAAATACGCAGTATTTT
D: TRBD2; size: NA; J: TRBJ2-6; V: TRBV11-2; CDR3: CASTAGAVAGANVLTF; DNA: TGTGCCAGCACCGCGGGAGCTGTAGCTGGGGCCAACGTCCTGACTTTC
D: NA; size: NA; J: TRBJ1-5; V: TRBV9; CDR3: CASSAGGGTQPQHF; DNA: TGTGCCAGCAGCGCCGGGGGAGGGACTCAGCCCCAGCATTTT
D: TRBD2; size: NA; J: TRBJ2-5; V: TRBV15; CDR3: CATSRGGTSGSETQYF; DNA: TGTGCCACCAGCAGAGGGGGAACTAGCGGTAGCGAGACCCAGTACTTC
D: TRBD1; size: NA; J: TRBJ1-2; V: TRBV27; CDR3: CASSGRTGGFRGYTF; DNA: TGTGCCAGCAGTGGCCGGACAGGGGGCTTCAGAGGCTACACCTTC
D: TRBD1; size: NA; J: TRBJ1-2; V: TRBV5-1; CDR3: CASSSGTGITF; DNA: TGCGCCAGCAGCTCGGGGACAGGGATTACCTTC
D: NA; size: NA; J: TRBJ1-5; V: TRBV5-4; CDR3: CASSLEGSNQPQHF; DNA: TGTGCCAGCAGCTTGGAGGGTAGCAATCAGCCCCAGCATTTT
D: NA; size: NA; J: TRBJ2-2; V: TRBV19; CDR3: CASSISGGGGELFF; DNA: TGTGCCAGTAGTATATCCGGGGGAGGCGGGGAGCTGTTTTTT
D: TRBD2; size: once; J: TRBJ2-1; V: TRBV5-1; CDR3: CASSARGDPYNEQFF; DNA: TGCGCCAGCAGCGCTCGGGGGGATCCTTACAATGAGCAGTTCTTC
D: NA; size: NA; J: TRBJ1-2; V: TRBV28; CDR3: CASSSDVLGYTF; DNA: TGTGCCAGCAGTTCCGACGTACTGGGCTACACCTTC
D: NA; size: once; J: TRBJ1-1; V: TRBV30; CDR3: CAWSVNRRGYTEAFF; DNA: TGTGCCTGGAGTGTCAATCGGAGGGGGTACACTGAAGCTTTCTTT
D: NA; size: NA; J: TRBJ1-2; V: TRBV21-1; CDR3: CASSKAGTANYGYTF; DNA: TGTGCCAGCAGCAAAGCGGGCACAGCTAACTATGGCTACACCTTC
D: NA; size: NA; J: TRBJ1-4; V: TRBV4-2; CDR3: CASSDPIFAEKLFF; DNA: TGTGCCAGCAGCGACCCCATCTTCGCTGAAAAACTGTTTTTT
D: NA; size: once; J: TRBJ1-2; V: TRBV7-9; CDR3: CASSLAGFDGYTF; DNA: TGTGCCAGCAGTCTCGCAGGGTTCGATGGCTACACCTTC
D: TRBD1; size: NA; J: TRBJ1-2; V: TRBV2; CDR3: CASSPPGQGNGYTF; DNA: TGTGCCAGCTCGCCTCCGGGACAGGGGAATGGCTACACCTTC
D: NA; size: NA; J: TRBJ1-1; V: TRBV5-4; CDR3: CASSLGGGGGNTEAFF; DNA: TGTGCCAGCAGCTTGGGGGGAGGAGGGGGGAACACTGAAGCTTTCTTT
D: NA; size: once; J: TRBJ2-1; V: TRBV5-4; CDR3: CASSFGTVNEQFF; DNA: TGTGCCAGCAGCTTCGGAACAGTCAATGAGCAGTTCTTC
D: NA; size: once; J: TRBJ1-5; V: TRBV6-5; CDR3: CASSYSGLAMEPQHF; DNA: TGTGCCAGCAGTTACTCGGGCCTCGCCATGGAGCCCCAGCATTTT
D: TRBD1; size: NA; J: TRBJ1-5; V: TRBV4-1; CDR3: CASSQATGASNQPQHF; DNA: TGCGCCAGCAGCCAAGCGACAGGGGCTAGCAATCAGCCCCAGCATTTT
D: NA; size: NA; J: TRBJ1-1; V: TRBV7-3; CDR3: CASRKTENTEAFF; DNA: TGTGCCAGCAGGAAGACAGAGAACACTGAAGCTTTCTTT
D: TRBD1; size: NA; J: TRBJ1-6; V: TRBV5-1; CDR3: CASSLEDRGPYNNSPLHF; DNA: TGCGCCAGCAGTTTGGAGGACAGGGGCCCTTACAATAATTCACCCCTCCACTTT
D: TRBD2; size: NA; J: TRBJ2-5; V: TRBV27; CDR3: CASSFTSGGPVRKTQYF; DNA: TGTGCCAGCAGTTTTACTAGCGGGGGGCCCGTCCGGAAGACCCAGTACTTC
D: NA; size: NA; J: TRBJ2-7; V: TRBV7-9; CDR3: CASSPSTALRRYEQYF; DNA: TGTGCCAGCAGCCCTTCCACAGCCCTTAGGCGCTACGAGCAGTACTTC
D: NA; size: NA; J: TRBJ1-2; V: TRBV6-5; CDR3: CASSYARAGGYTF; DNA: TGTGCCAGCAGTTACGCGCGGGCTGGTGGCTACACCTTC
D: NA; size: NA; J: TRBJ1-1; V: TRBV5-8; CDR3: CASSPRGGRDTEAFF; DNA: TGTGCCAGCAGCCCCCGGGGGGGGCGGGACACTGAAGCTTTCTTT
D: NA; size: NA; J: TRBJ2-2; V: TRBV27; CDR3: CASSLLPGGELFF; DNA: TGTGCCAGCAGTCTCCTTCCGGGGGGGGAGCTGTTTTTT
D: NA; size: NA; J: TRBJ2-7; V: TRBV5-6; CDR3: CASESRSSYEQYF; DNA: TGTGCCAGCGAAAGCCGTAGCTCCTACGAGCAGTACTTC
D: NA; size: NA; J: TRBJ1-2; V: TRBV2; CDR3: CASTPRGGTYGYTF; DNA: TGTGCCAGCACCCCCAGGGGCGGAACCTATGGCTACACCTTC
D: NA; size: few; J: TRBJ2-4; V: TRBV5-1; CDR3: CASSLDSKLRSKNIQYF; DNA: TGCGCCAGCAGCTTGGACTCAAAGCTTCGGTCCAAAAACATTCAGTACTTC
D: TRBD1; size: NA; J: TRBJ2-2; V: TRBV7-6; CDR3: CASSSRRGGQAFTGELFF; DNA: TGTGCCAGCAGCTCCCGCCGAGGGGGACAGGCGTTCACCGGGGAGCTGTTTTTT
D: TRBD1; size: NA; J: TRBJ1-5; V: TRBV6-1; CDR3: CASREGQGNQPQHF; DNA: TGTGCCAGCAGGGAGGGACAGGGCAATCAGCCCCAGCATTTT
D: NA; size: NA; J: TRBJ2-3; V: TRBV28; CDR3: CASSSVGARTDTQYF; DNA: TGTGCCAGCAGTTCAGTCGGGGCCCGGACAGATACGCAGTATTTT
D: TRBD1; size: NA; J: TRBJ2-1; V: TRBV10-1; CDR3: CASIQPGQGKDEQFF; DNA: TGCGCCAGCATTCAACCCGGACAGGGGAAGGATGAGCAGTTCTTC